Below are 13 T cell receptor beta chains sequenced from a single sample in a study of OX40 agonist ivuxolimab in advanced cancers. Some clones are missing from TCRdb's copy, which holds only in-frame ones; the method was immunoSEQ multiplex PCR. The sample consists of about 94,000 clones, around 87% of them appearing once. The specimen was CD4+ or CD8+ T cells sorted from blood, collected in a trial of the OX40 agonist ivuxolimab. The receptors were sampled from an adult with an advanced solid tumor such as melanoma, head and neck, liver or kidney cancer.

V is TRBV27 and J is TRBJ2-7; TRBD1 matches at 7 bases. Trimming at V came to 8 bases and at J to 4 bases, leaving 5 bases not matched to a gene. The CDR3 spans 12 residues. The germline CDR1 and CDR2 sequences are MNHEY and SMNVEV (reference sequence). The CDR3 loop is CASGVQGYEQYF. The CDR3 region has the DNA TGTGCCAGCGGAGTACAGGGGTACGAGCAGTACTTC.

The chain recombines TRBV7-2 with TRBJ1-2; 8 nucleotides align to TRBD1. V dropped 0 bases and J dropped 8; count of bases not matched to a gene: 17. The CDR3 runs 18 residues. Germline V CDR1 and CDR2: SGHTA, FQGNSA. CDR3 nucleotide sequence: TGTGCCAGCAGCTTAGCGGTTGGGACAGGACAAAGTAGGGGAGGCTACACCTTC. Translation: CASSLAVGTGQSRGGYTF.

V and J are TRBV15 and TRBJ1-1; no reliable D call. CDR1 and CDR2 (germline): LNHNV, YYDKDF (reference sequence). The ends were cut back, 8 bases at V and 4 bases at J, with 17 bases in the middle. This CDR3 spans 14 amino acids. The CDR3 DNA follows: TGTGCCACCGCCCCCGTGGGTTCGGGCACTGAAGCTTTCTTT. Its protein is CATAPVGSGTEAFF.

Only one count was recorded for this clone. The CDR3: CASSFNSLDTQYF. CDR3 coding DNA: TGTGCCAGTAGTTTTAACAGCTTAGATACGCAGTATTTT. The V gene is TRBV19, the J gene TRBJ2-3, with unresolved D. The CDR3 consists of 13 residues. In germline, CDR1 is LNHDA, CDR2 SQIVND (reference sequence). With 5 bases removed from V and 5 bases from J, the gap between germline ends came to 11 bases.

This rearrangement joins TRBV4-1 to TRBJ2-5; perhaps TRBD1 as D (5 bases). CDR3 length: 16 residues. Trimming took off 0 bases at V and 4 bases at J, with 15 bases between the two ends. The germline CDR1 and CDR2 sequences are MGHRA and YSYEKL. CDR3 loop: CASSQDRAGQGETQYF. CDR3 bases: TGCGCCAGCAGCCAAGATCGGGCAGGGCAGGGAGAGACCCAGTACTTC.

J is TRBJ1-6 and V is TRBV14, with 7 nucleotides matching TRBD1. Germline V gene lookup returns CDR1 SGHDN and CDR2 FVKESK. The ends lost 4 bases at V and 7 bases at J; junction bases unmatched: 10. The CDR3 is made up of 16 amino acids. The chain's CDR3 is CASSRLGQPWNSPLHF. CDR3 in DNA: TGTGCCAGCAGCCGTTTGGGACAGCCATGGAATTCACCCCTCCACTTT.

This clone was picked up a small number of times. The rearrangement uses TRBV7-2 and TRBJ2-7; tentative D call: TRBD2 (5 bases). The CDR3 runs 13 residues. The V end lost 5 bases, the J end lost 2 bases, and 10 bases lay between the germline ends. The germline V gene encodes CDR1 SGHTA and CDR2 FQGNSA. As DNA, the CDR3 is TGTGCCAGCAGCCCCTTCGGGACCTACGAGCAGTACTTC. It is translated as CASSPFGTYEQYF. The whole variable domain, remainder taken from reference TRBV7-2 and TRBJ2-7, is GAGVSQSPSNKVTEKGKDVELRCDPISGHTALYWYRQSLGQGLEFLIYFQGNSAPDKSGLPSDRFSAERTGGSVSTLTIQRTQQEDSAVYLCASSPFGTYEQYFGPGTRLTVT.

The chain couples TRBV5-5 to TRBJ1-6; a possible D gene is TRBD1 (6 bases). CDR1 SGHKS and CDR2 YYEKEE come from the germline V gene (reference sequence). The CDR3 extends over 15 amino acids. The ends were cut back, 6 bases at V and 10 bases at J, with 20 bases in the middle. The CDR3 here is CASTPQWGAGSPLHF. The CDR3 nucleotides read TGTGCCAGCACCCCCCAGTGGGGGGCCGGGTCACCCCTCCACTTT.

This clone is a singleton in its sample. The chain combines TRBV5-6 with TRBJ2-5; TRBD2 matches at 8 bases. Trimming cost V 4 bases and J 1 base; bases outside gene matches: 9. CDR3 length equals 16 residues. Germline V gives CDR1 SGHDT, CDR2 YYEEEE. CDR3 DNA sequence: TGTGCCAGCAGCGGCGGGGGGCTGGGCCTCCAAGAGACCCAGTACTTC. Its translation is CASSGGGLGLQETQYF.

This rearrangement joins TRBV14 to TRBJ2-7, with D tentatively TRBD1 (6 bases). V was clipped by 4 bases and J by 3 bases, with 19 bases between them. Germline-derived CDR1 and CDR2 are SGHDN and FVKESK. The CDR3 consists of 16 residues. The CDR3 DNA sequence: TGTGCCAGCAGCCCCGCCGGCACAGGGCGTAACTACGAGCAGTACTTC. Protein: CASSPAGTGRNYEQYF. Drawing the rest from reference TRBV14 and TRBJ2-7, the complete variable domain is EAGVTQFPSHSVIEKGQTVTLRCDPISGHDNLYWYRRVMGKEIKFLLHFVKESKQDESGMPNNRFLAERTGGTYSTLKVQPAELEDSGVYFCASSPAGTGRNYEQYFGPGTRLTVT.

The chain employs TRBV6-5 and TRBJ1-5, with a possible D match to TRBD1 (6 bases). This CDR3 spans 14 amino acids. Between the trimmed V and J ends, which lost 8 bases and 3 bases, there was a span of 14 bases. The V gene's germline CDR1 is MNHEY and CDR2 SVGAGI. CDR3 nucleotide sequence: TGTGCCAGCCTTTTGGACAGCTACAATCAGCCCCAGCATTTT. This encodes CASLLDSYNQPQHF.

The V and J genes are TRBV7-8 and TRBJ1-5, with a tentative D call TRBD1 (6 bases). The germline CDR1 and CDR2 sequences are SGHVS and FQNEAQ. V lost 5 bases to trimming and J lost 7 bases, with 18 bases between them. The CDR3 covers 15 residues. Written as DNA, the CDR3 is TGTGCCAGCAGCGTTGCGGGGGGGGGCCGACAGCCCCAGCATTTT. Protein product: CASSVAGGGRQPQHF.

The chain is built from TRBV4-3 and TRBJ2-7; 7 nucleotides agree with TRBD2. This CDR3 spans 16 amino acids. CDR1 LGHNA and CDR2 YSLEER come from the germline V gene. After removal of 1 base from V and 10 bases from J, the junction contained 16 bases not matched to a gene. The CDR3 region is CASSQGVGGLLGGQYF. In DNA, the CDR3 is TGCGCCAGCAGCCAAGGCGTGGGAGGGCTGTTGGGCGGACAGTACTTC.